Shown below are 21 T cell receptor beta chains from a single sample sequenced in a study of response to subunit inactivated influenza vaccine. A single record per CDR3 protein comes from TCRdb applying MiXCR to the RT-PCR reads. The sample records 500,000 to 600,000 distinct CDR3 sequences, around 15% being singletons. Sequencing was performed on PBMCs from blood, taken 12 days after vaccination. These receptors came from a man in his fifties or sixties who received an inactivated influenza vaccine.

This clonotype has more than one count but fewer than ten. The chain recombines TRBV7-6 with TRBJ2-6; TRBD1 matches 12 bases. Germline V CDR1 and CDR2: SGHVS, FNYEAQ. This CDR3 contains 17 residues. Germline trimming cut 4 bases from V and 2 bases from J; bases unmatched to any gene: 3. The CDR3 nucleotides read TGTGCCAGCAGCTGGGGACAGGGGGCGGCTGGGGCCAACGTCCTGACTTTC. It specifies CASSWGQGAAGANVLTF.

This chain joins TRBV20-1 and TRBJ2-5; D is ambiguous. CDR3 length: 16 residues. V dropped 6 bases and J dropped 0 bases, with 20 bases sitting between them. The germline CDR1 and CDR2 sequences are DFQATT and SNEGSKA (reference sequence). The CDR3 coding sequence is TGCAGTGCCTCGGTTTCTGGCCGTGGGTACCAAGAGACCCAGTACTTC. Translating it yields CSASVSGRGYQETQYF.

This clonotype has at least ten counts. The chain has TRBV9 and TRBJ1-2, with D possibly matching TRBD1 (5 bases). CDR1 and CDR2 (germline): SGDLS, YYNGEE. The CDR3 spans 13 residues. Deletions cut 2 bases from V and 6 bases from J, with 11 bases between. The CDR3 region is CASSVNEGNGYTF. CDR3 bases: TGTGCCAGCAGCGTCAACGAGGGGAATGGCTACACCTTC.

This clonotype occurred a few times. This rearrangement joins TRBV20-1 to TRBJ1-2; D unresolved. This CDR3 comprises 14 residues. Germline V CDR1 and CDR2: DFQATT, SNEGSKA (reference sequence). V lost 5 bases, J lost 4 bases, and 17 bases lay in between. CDR3 residues: CSASLRWTSYGYTF. The CDR3 DNA follows: TGCAGTGCTTCCCTCAGGTGGACCTCCTATGGCTACACCTTC.

The chain recombines TRBV7-3 with TRBJ2-1; 8 bases are a match to TRBD2. Germline CDR1 SGHTA, CDR2 FQGTGA. The CDR3 totals 20 residues. With 2 bases clipped from V and 7 bases from J, the junction kept 22 bases outside the gene matches. The CDR3 loop reads CASSLFPGGPAMGFRNEQFF. CDR3 bases: TGTGCCAGCAGCTTATTCCCGGGAGGGCCAGCGATGGGATTTCGGAATGAGCAGTTCTTC. Based on the CDR3 plus reference TRBV7-3 and TRBJ2-1, the full variable domain is GAGVSQTPSNKVTEKGKYVELRCDPISGHTALYWYRQSLGQGPEFLIYFQGTGAADDSGLPNDRFFAVRPEGSVSTLKIQRTERGDSAVYLCASSLFPGGPAMGFRNEQFFGPGTRLTVL.

The chain links TRBV10-3 to TRBJ1-1, with 10 bases that match TRBD1. Per germline, CDR1 ENHRY and CDR2 SYGVKD. CDR3 size: 15 residues. After removal of 5 bases from V and 3 bases from J, the junction contained 6 bases not matched to a gene. CDR3 in amino acids: CAISILDRGDTEAFF. The CDR3, as DNA: TGTGCCATCAGTATATTGGACAGGGGGGACACTGAAGCTTTCTTT.

The V call is TRBV15, the J call TRBJ2-7; 10 bases are a match to TRBD2. V lost 1 base and J lost 3; bases outside the gene matches: 3. The CDR3 runs 15 residues. Germline loops: CDR1 LNHNV, CDR2 YYDKDF (reference sequence). For the CDR3, the DNA is TGTGCCACCAGCAGAGTACTAGCGGGGAACTACGAGCAGTACTTC. Translation gives CATSRVLAGNYEQYF.

This clonotype was detected a few times. This rearrangement joins TRBV20-1 to TRBJ2-1; D possibly uses TRBD1 or TRBD2 (5 bases each). The germline V gene has CDR1 DFQATT and CDR2 SNEGSKA (reference sequence). V was cut by 0 bases and J by 5 bases, with 17 bases left in between. The CDR3 loop spans 16 amino acids. The CDR3 DNA sequence: TGCAGTGCTAGAGATCGGGGCGGAGCAGTTGACAATGAGCAGTTCTTC. Its protein product is CSARDRGGAVDNEQFF.

The chain recombines TRBV12-3 or TRBV12-4 with TRBJ1-2; D remains ambiguous. V was shortened by 6 bases and J by 2 bases, with 10 bases between the two germline ends. The CDR3 length is 13 residues. CDR3 nucleotide sequence: TGTGCCAGCAGCTACGACAACAACTATGGCTACACCTTC. Residues: CASSYDNNYGYTF.

CDR3 nucleotide sequence: TGCGCCAGCAGCTACCCAGGGAGGTCCGGGGAGCTGTTTTTT. Translating it yields CASSYPGRSGELFF. The rearrangement links TRBV5-1 to TRBJ2-2; possibly TRBD2 for D (6 bases). CDR1 is SGHRS and CDR2 is YFSETQ in the germline V gene. There are 14 residues in the CDR3. Deletions cut 3 bases from V and 6 bases from J, with 12 bases between. Full variable domain (remainder filled in from reference TRBV5-1 and TRBJ2-2): KAGVTQTPRYLIKTRGQQVTLSCSPISGHRSVSWYQQTPGQGLQFLFEYFSETQRNKGNFPGRFSGRQFSNSRSEMNVSTLELGDSALYLCASSYPGRSGELFFGEGSRLTVL.

This rearrangement joins TRBV6-1 to TRBJ1-5; 7 bases are shared with TRBD1. CDR1 and CDR2 (germline): MNHNS, SASEGT. This CDR3 contains 15 residues. V shed 5 bases, J shed 2 bases, and the junction held 6 bases outside the gene matches. The CDR3 region has the DNA TGTGCCAGCAGTCAGACAGGGCCGGGCAATCAGCCCCAGCATTTT. Its protein product is CASSQTGPGNQPQHF.

The rearrangement joins TRBV29-1 to TRBJ1-2; D remains ambiguous. Germline V CDR1 and CDR2: SQVTM, ANQGSEA. There are 14 residues in the CDR3. V lost 6 bases and J lost 2, with 16 bases in between. The CDR3 loop reads CSVSVRFNNYGYTF. DNA of the CDR3: TGCAGCGTCTCAGTCAGATTTAACAACTATGGCTACACCTTC.

The gene calls are TRBV10-3 and TRBJ1-4; weak D call: TRBD1 (5 bases). The CDR3 is 13 amino acids. CDR1 ENHRY and CDR2 SYGVKD come from the germline V gene. V was clipped by 11 bases and J by 5 bases, with 15 bases between them. The CDR3 nucleotides read TGTGCCTCCAAGGGGACCGAAAATGAAAAACTGTTTTTT. Encoded protein: CASKGTENEKLFF.

This clonotype was detected ten times or more. This chain joins TRBV12-3 or TRBV12-4 and TRBJ1-3; weak D call: TRBD1 (6 bases). CDR3 size: 14 residues. V lost 6 bases, J lost 4 bases, and 13 bases lay in between. In DNA, the CDR3 is TGTGCCAGCAGGAGTACAGGGACCGGAAACACCATATATTTT. This sequence encodes CASRSTGTGNTIYF.

The chain couples TRBV3-1 to TRBJ2-5; 14 positions agree with TRBD2. Germline trimming cut 4 bases from V and 0 bases from J; bases unmatched to any gene: 10. In germline, CDR1 is LGHDT, CDR2 YNNKEL (reference sequence). The CDR3 has 19 amino acids. CDR3 nucleotide sequence: TGTGCCAGCAGCCTTTTGACTAGCGGGGGGGCCGTATACCAAGAGACCCAGTACTTC. Protein: CASSLLTSGGAVYQETQYF.

The genes are TRBV5-1 and TRBJ2-3, with TRBD1 matching over 7 bases. CDR1 is SGHRS, CDR2 YFSETQ, per germline. J lost 5 bases, V lost 7 bases, and 10 bases had no gene match. The CDR3 contains 14 residues. The CDR3 bases are TGCGCCAGCGCTGATAGGACAGGTGGAGATACGCAGTATTTT. The encoded protein is CASADRTGGDTQYF.

The genes are TRBV7-2 and TRBJ1-6; D is perhaps TRBD1 (6 bases). The CDR3 is made up of 15 amino acids. V was shortened by 6 bases and J by 4 bases, with 13 bases between the two germline ends. Germline CDR1 and CDR2: SGHTA and FQGNSA. CDR3 in DNA: TGTGCCAGCAGTAGGGGGGCAGATTATAATTCACCCCTCCACTTT. It encodes CASSRGADYNSPLHF.

A few counts support this clonotype. The chain couples TRBV6-2 or TRBV6-3 to TRBJ2-7; 8 bases are shared with TRBD1. Trimming took 4 bases from V and 2 from J; bases not matched to a gene: 10. Germline CDR1 is MNHEY and CDR2 is SVGEGT. This CDR3 is built from 16 residues. The CDR3 loop reads CASSSSRTGQPYEQYF. Written as DNA, the CDR3 is TGTGCCAGCAGTTCCTCTAGGACAGGGCAACCCTACGAGCAGTACTTC.

This chain uses TRBV6-2 or TRBV6-3 with TRBJ2-4; possible D gene TRBD2, 5 bases. The CDR3 sequence is 14 residues long. Trimming removed 0 bases from V and 8 bases from J, with 11 bases in between. CDR1 and CDR2 (germline): MNHEY, SVGEGT. The CDR3 loop reads CASSYSGVGDIQYF. The CDR3 DNA is TGTGCCAGCAGTTACTCCGGGGTTGGGGACATTCAGTACTTC.

This clonotype was seen a handful of times. CDR3 in DNA: TGTGCCACCGGGACAGGGGGGGAAGAGACCCAGTACTTC. Protein: CATGTGGEETQYF. This chain joins TRBV15 and TRBJ2-5, with 11 bases that match TRBD1. The CDR3 totals 13 residues. The germline gives CDR1 LNHNV, CDR2 YYDKDF (reference sequence). V was clipped by 8 bases and J by 3 bases; unmatched bases: 2.

The chain is built from TRBV4-2 and TRBJ2-5; 7 bases are a match to TRBD2. This CDR3 spans 16 amino acids. V was pared by 0 bases and J by 5 bases, with 9 bases of the junction left unmatched. CDR1 and CDR2 from the germline V gene are LGHNA and YNFKEQ. The CDR3 coding sequence is TGTGCCAGCAGCCAAGATGAGTCGGGAGGTAGTGAGACCCAGTACTTC. Translating gives CASSQDESGGSETQYF.